A selection of T cell receptor beta chains follows, all from one sample in a study of control samples from healthy donors and cancer patients. Profiled with immunoSEQ multiplex PCR; TCRdb holds only in-frame clones, not every one. Of tens of thousands of clones in the sample, less than 90% are singletons; the top ten hold around 15%. Input material: blood. The receptors come from a woman in her seventies in good health. Both conserved end residues are part of each CDR3. A D gene is named only where the DNA matches it firmly. Size is omitted from some rows. Given values are once, few, many or a class for expanded clones.

d_gene	len	abundance	v_gene	j_gene	CDR3aa	CDR3nt
TRBD1	15	-	TRBV7-8	TRBJ1-4	CASSPGQGAFEKLFF	TGTGCCAGCAGCCCAGGACAGGGGGCATTTGAAAAACTGTTTTTT
-	16	-	TRBV5-4	TRBJ1-1	CASSLEVGRVGGQAFF	TGTGCCAGCAGCTTGGAAGTGGGCAGGGTAGGGGGACAAGCTTTCTTT
-	15	once	TRBV6-1	TRBJ1-1	CASSDWWTMNTEAFF	TGTGCCAGCAGTGATTGGTGGACAATGAACACTGAAGCTTTCTTT
TRBD2	14	-	TRBV20-1	TRBJ2-5	CSASSSGRSETQYF	TGCAGTGCTAGTTCCAGCGGGAGGTCGGAGACCCAGTACTTC
TRBD1	17	-	TRBV6-1	TRBJ1-2	CASSGRTGTYRNYGYTF	TGTGCCAGCAGTGGACGGACAGGAACCTACAGAAACTATGGCTACACCTTC
TRBD2	15	-	TRBV5-1	TRBJ2-1	CASSLLAGNIYEQFF	TGCGCCAGCAGCTTACTAGCGGGAAACATTTATGAGCAGTTCTTC
TRBD1	16	-	TRBV6-6	TRBJ2-1	CASKDPGQGTDNEQFF	TGTGCCAGCAAAGATCCGGGACAGGGGACGGACAATGAGCAGTTCTTC
-	17	-	TRBV23-1	TRBJ2-7	CASSPTHPSGAPYEQYF	TGCGCCAGCAGTCCCACACATCCCTCAGGGGCACCTTACGAGCAGTACTTC
-	14	-	TRBV7-6	TRBJ1-1	CASSLGTGNTEAFF	TGTGCCAGCAGCTTAGGGACGGGGAACACTGAAGCTTTCTTT
-	12	-	TRBV19	TRBJ1-3	CASSILGNTIYF	TGTGCCAGTAGTATTTTGGGAAACACCATATATTTT
-	13	-	TRBV18	TRBJ1-1	CASSGKSDTEAFF	TGTGCCAGCTCAGGAAAAAGCGACACTGAAGCTTTCTTT